Sequencing of this TCR beta chain was carried out in a study of blood T cell repertoires in COVID-19. Study at large: The samples span acute and convalescent COVID-19 from the United States, Italy and Spain. Sample material is recorded as cDNA or gDNA derived from T cells, B-cell-depleted T cells, or PBMCs.

The method was immunoSEQ multiplex PCR; TCRdb's version includes in-frame clones alone and lacks a portion of them. Among 35,000 to 40,000 clones, roughly 77% were seen once, and the ten largest hold more than 35%. Unmatched junction bases numbered 8, after V lost 2 bases and J lost 7 bases. Germline V gene data show CDR1 as GTSNPN and CDR2 as SVGIG (reference sequence). The CDR3 totals 15 residues. The sequence derives from a man older than 75 with active or convalescent COVID-19. Sequencing used peripheral blood. The chain combines TRBV30 with TRBJ2-2; 9 bases map to TRBD1. CDR3 sequence: CAWSQQGAAGGELFF. The CDR3 nucleotides are TGTGCCTGGAGTCAACAGGGGGCGGCGGGCGGGGAGCTGTTTTTT.